The 31 T cell receptor beta chains below all came from one sample that was sequenced in a study of T cells in localized non-small cell lung cancer. Measured with immunoSEQ multiplex PCR; TCRdb has only the in-frame clones, and not every one. In the table there are 25,000 to 30,000 clones, about 87% of which are singletons. Sequencing used peripheral blood, obtained before any cancer treatment. The receptors originated from an older male donor with stage I lung adenocarcinoma.

The CDR3 spells CATTASSGGAYEQYF. The CDR3 DNA is TGTGCCACAACAGCTTCTAGCGGGGGGGCTTACGAGCAGTACTTC. The V and J genes are TRBV6-1 and TRBJ2-7; 12 bases line up with TRBD2. The CDR3 is made up of 15 amino acids. The junction had 11 bases not matched to a gene; V was cut back by 10 bases and J by 4 bases. Per the germline V gene, CDR1 is MNHNS and CDR2 is SASEGT.

This chain links TRBV5-6 with TRBJ2-7; no reliable D call. V shed 1 base and J shed 2 bases, with 16 bases lying between them. The CDR3 consists of 16 residues. The germline CDR1 and CDR2 sequences are SGHDT and YYEEEE. In DNA form, the CDR3 reads TGTGCCAGCAGCTTGTCTCCCGTCGGGCCACCCTACGAGCAGTACTTC. The encoded protein is CASSLSPVGPPYEQYF.

The chain couples TRBV9 to TRBJ1-2; D call uncertain. The ends were cut back, 4 bases at V and 7 bases at J, with 20 bases in the middle. Germline V lookup: CDR1 SGDLS, CDR2 YYNGEE. The CDR3 has 15 residues. The CDR3 spells CASSPREGTIGGYTF. CDR3 nucleotide sequence: TGTGCCAGCAGCCCCCGGGAAGGCACGATCGGTGGCTACACCTTC. Full variable domain (missing parts from reference TRBV9 and TRBJ1-2): DSGVTQTPKHLITATGQRVTLRCSPRSGDLSVYWYQQSLDQGLQFLIQYYNGEERAKGNILERFSAQQFPDLHSELNLSSLELGDSALYFCASSPREGTIGGYTFGSGTRLTVV.

As to this clone: The same CDR3 also results from other DNA sequences found in this sample. The chain has TRBV19 and TRBJ2-3, with D tentatively TRBD1 (6 bases). V lost 6 bases and J 3 bases, leaving 7 bases between the germline ends. Per the germline V gene, CDR1 is LNHDA and CDR2 is SQIVND (reference sequence). The CDR3 sequence is 12 residues long. The CDR3 sequence is CASRRGTDTQYF. The CDR3 DNA reads TGTGCCAGTAGAAGGGGGACAGATACGCAGTATTTT.

The rearrangement joins TRBV2 to TRBJ1-2; TRBD1 matches at 7 bases. The trim removed 4 bases at V and 4 bases at J, leaving 9 bases unmatched. Germline CDR1 is SNHLY and CDR2 is FYNNEI. There are 15 residues in the CDR3. The CDR3 DNA reads TGTGCCAGCAGTGCGAATTTTGGACAGGCCTATGGCTACACCTTC. It yields the protein CASSANFGQAYGYTF.

This chain uses TRBV28 with TRBJ2-1; possibly TRBD2 for D (6 bases). This CDR3 is 17 amino acids long. V dropped 5 bases and J dropped 7 bases, with 24 bases sitting between them. Germline V gene data show CDR1 as MDHEN and CDR2 as SYDVKM. As DNA, the CDR3 is TGTGCCAGCAGTCACCTCTTTGCGGGGTCCACCGGGAATGAGCAGTTCTTC. Its protein is CASSHLFAGSTGNEQFF.

The J gene is TRBJ1-5, the V gene TRBV6-5, with D possibly TRBD1 on 5 matching bases. This CDR3 is built from 15 residues. The germline V and J ends were trimmed by 4 bases and 0 bases, with 10 bases remaining between them. Germline CDR1 MNHEY, CDR2 SVGAGI. This CDR3 is CASSFGGVSNQPQHF. The CDR3 coding sequence is TGTGCCAGCAGTTTTGGGGGGGTTAGCAATCAGCCCCAGCATTTT.

The V gene is TRBV6-1, the J gene TRBJ1-2, with TRBD1 matching 10 bases. This CDR3 has 13 residues. The germline V gene encodes CDR1 MNHNS and CDR2 SASEGT. With 6 bases clipped from V and 5 bases from J, the junction kept 3 bases outside the gene matches. The CDR3 reads CASRGQGVYGYTF. As DNA, the CDR3 is TGTGCCAGCAGAGGACAGGGGGTTTATGGCTACACCTTC.

This clone was seen a single time. V usage is TRBV30 and J usage is TRBJ1-3, with 11 positions matching TRBD1. This CDR3 has 14 residues. Germline V gene data show CDR1 as GTSNPN and CDR2 as SVGIG (reference sequence). After removal of 5 bases from V and 3 bases from J, the junction contained 3 bases not matched to a gene. The CDR3 sequence is CAWGQGAIGNTIYF. In DNA form, the CDR3 reads TGTGCCTGGGGACAGGGGGCGATTGGAAACACCATATATTTT.

V and J are TRBV28 and TRBJ1-3; D is ambiguous. The CDR3 extends over 13 amino acids. Trimming removed 4 bases at V and 4 bases at J, with 8 bases between. CDR1 is MDHEN and CDR2 is SYDVKM in the germline V gene. The CDR3 loop is CASSWPEGNTIYF. The CDR3 DNA reads TGTGCCAGCAGTTGGCCGGAGGGAAACACCATATATTTT.

Turning to this clone: The same CDR3 can be traced to other DNA sequences in this sample. The chain carries TRBV10-2 and TRBJ2-7, with 10 bases fitting TRBD1. Germline CDR1 and CDR2: WSHSY and SAAADI. The CDR3 is 12 amino acids. CDR3 residues: CASARQGAEQYF. The CDR3 region has the DNA TGCGCTAGCGCGAGACAGGGGGCCGAGCAGTACTTC.

This sequence joins TRBV10-3 and TRBJ1-3; D may be TRBD1 (5 bases). Germline V gene data show CDR1 as ENHRY and CDR2 as SYGVKD. This CDR3 has 15 amino acids. With 5 bases removed from V and 3 bases from J, the gap between germline ends came to 14 bases. The chain's CDR3 is CAISKGVNNGNTIYF. The CDR3 region has the DNA TGTGCCATCAGTAAAGGGGTGAATAATGGAAACACCATATATTTT.

The chain has TRBV28 and TRBJ2-2; TRBD2 matches at 8 bases. Germline CDR1 and CDR2: MDHEN and SYDVKM. The V and J ends lost 4 bases and 11 bases, in that order; junction bases with no gene match: 12. The CDR3 runs to 15 residues. The CDR3 sequence: CASSSLAGGLGELFF. The CDR3 nucleotides are TGTGCCAGCAGTTCCCTCGCGGGGGGCCTCGGAGAGCTGTTTTTT.

V usage is TRBV10-3 and J usage is TRBJ2-3; 8 bases map to TRBD2. Germline CDR1 ENHRY, CDR2 SYGVKD. V was clipped by 1 base and J by 0 bases; unmatched bases: 12. The CDR3 runs 19 residues. For the CDR3, the DNA is TGTGCCATCAGTGAGTTAGAAGCGGGGGAGGCCTATAGCACAGATACGCAGTATTTT. Its translation is CAISELEAGEAYSTDTQYF.

The rearrangement links TRBV7-2 to TRBJ1-5; no reliable D call. From germline, CDR1 is SGHTA and CDR2 FQGNSA. V lost 4 bases and J 1 base, leaving 2 bases between the germline ends. CDR3 length: 12 residues. The CDR3 nucleotides read TGTGCCAGCAGCTACAGCAATCAGCCCCAGCATTTT. Translation gives CASSYSNQPQHF.

The V and J genes are TRBV6-5 and TRBJ1-2; D call uncertain. The V end lost 4 bases, the J end lost 6 bases, and 12 bases lay between the germline ends. CDR1 is MNHEY, CDR2 SVGAGI, per germline. The CDR3 runs 13 residues. The CDR3 is CASSLYAGDGYTF. The CDR3 nucleotides are TGTGCCAGCAGTTTATACGCAGGAGATGGCTACACCTTC.

The J gene is TRBJ2-1, the V gene TRBV5-1, with D possibly TRBD1 on 6 matching bases. This CDR3 is 15 amino acids long. V was pared by 3 bases and J by 2 bases, with 12 bases between. Germline CDR1 reads SGHRS; CDR2 reads YFSETQ. CDR3 region: CASSSEGEPYNEQFF. As DNA, the CDR3 is TGCGCCAGCAGCTCTGAGGGGGAGCCCTACAATGAGCAGTTCTTC.

The V call is TRBV7-2, the J call TRBJ2-1; D is possibly TRBD2 (6 bases). CDR1 is SGHTA, CDR2 FQGNSA, per germline. V gave up 4 bases and J gave up 7 bases, with 20 bases separating them. The CDR3 consists of 16 residues. CDR3: CASSSDSRSGGNEQFF. CDR3 sequence (DNA): TGTGCCAGCAGCTCTGATAGCCGGAGTGGGGGGAATGAGCAGTTCTTC.

The chain links TRBV7-2 to TRBJ1-2; 7 positions agree with TRBD1. This CDR3 contains 14 residues. V lost 2 bases and J lost 3; bases outside the gene matches: 3. The germline gives CDR1 SGHTA, CDR2 FQGNSA. CDR3 DNA: TGTGCCAGCAGCTTACAGGGGGGCGACTATGGCTACACCTTC. Its protein is CASSLQGGDYGYTF.

This chain connects TRBV28 to TRBJ2-3, with TRBD1 as a possible D gene (6 bases). Trimming took off 3 bases at V and 4 bases at J, with 11 bases between the two ends. CDR3 length: 14 residues. CDR1 and CDR2 (germline): MDHEN, SYDVKM. CDR3 protein: CASSFTGRSDTQYF. CDR3 nucleotide sequence: TGTGCCAGCAGTTTCACAGGGCGATCAGATACGCAGTATTTT.

The chain carries TRBV6-6 and TRBJ2-3; 10 nucleotides align to TRBD2. CDR1 is MNHNY, CDR2 SVGAGI, per germline (reference sequence). The V and J ends lost 6 bases and 1 base, in that order; junction bases with no gene match: 4. The CDR3 contains 15 residues. CDR3: CASSRSGGGTDTQYF. Written as DNA, the CDR3 is TGTGCCAGCAGCCGAAGCGGGGGGGGCACAGATACGCAGTATTTT.

This chain connects TRBV5-1 to TRBJ2-7; 9 positions match TRBD2. The ends lost 0 bases at V and 6 bases at J; junction bases unmatched: 4. There are 14 residues in the CDR3. Germline CDR1 is SGHRS and CDR2 is YFSETQ. CDR3: CASSLVLAGTEQYF. CDR3 DNA sequence: TGCGCCAGCAGCTTGGTTCTAGCGGGGACCGAGCAGTACTTC.

The chain is built from TRBV27 and TRBJ2-3; TRBD2 might be the D (5 bases). V dropped 2 bases and J dropped 2 bases, with 11 bases sitting between them. The germline gives CDR1 MNHEY, CDR2 SMNVEV (reference sequence). The CDR3 totals 15 residues. The CDR3 protein is CASSLPGSPTDTQYF. CDR3 DNA: TGTGCCAGCAGTTTACCGGGGTCTCCCACAGATACGCAGTATTTT.

The V gene is TRBV6-1, the J gene TRBJ1-2, with 7 bases fitting TRBD1. Germline loops: CDR1 MNHNS, CDR2 SASEGT. The V and J ends lost 4 bases and 5 bases, in that order; junction bases with no gene match: 1. The CDR3 consists of 12 residues. In DNA form, the CDR3 reads TGTGCCAGCAGTGCAGGGGGGTATGGCTACACCTTC. Translated: CASSAGGYGYTF.

This sequence joins TRBV28 and TRBJ2-7; D gene uncertain. CDR3 length: 13 residues. Trimming pared 8 bases from V and 0 bases from J, leaving 11 bases between. Germline-derived CDR1 and CDR2 are MDHEN and SYDVKM. The CDR3 DNA reads TGTGCCAGCTTAACTTCGGGCTCCTACGAGCAGTACTTC. This codes for CASLTSGSYEQYF.

V and J are TRBV7-9 and TRBJ2-5, with 9 nucleotides matching TRBD1. Trimming at V came to 1 base and at J to 4 bases, leaving 4 bases not matched to a gene. The germline gives CDR1 SEHNR, CDR2 FQNEAQ (reference sequence). The CDR3 runs to 15 residues. The CDR3: CASSLGDRERETQYF. The CDR3 DNA sequence: TGTGCCAGCAGCTTAGGGGACAGGGAGAGAGAGACCCAGTACTTC.

This clone was observed a few times. The V and J genes are TRBV19 and TRBJ1-1; no clear D. The CDR3 spans 14 residues. Trimming removed 5 bases from V and 0 bases from J, with 10 bases in between. Germline V lookup: CDR1 LNHDA, CDR2 SQIVND (reference sequence). The DNA of the CDR3 is TGTGCCAGTAGTCCACAAGTGATGAACACTGAAGCTTTCTTT. This encodes CASSPQVMNTEAFF.

V is TRBV10-3 and J is TRBJ2-3, with TRBD2 identical over 9 bases. This CDR3 contains 15 residues. The V gene's germline CDR1 is ENHRY and CDR2 SYGVKD. V lost 4 bases and J lost 6; bases outside the gene matches: 8. CDR3 sequence (DNA): TGTGCCATCAGTGTCAACGGCGGGGGGGTGGATACGCAGTATTTT. Translated, it gives CAISVNGGGVDTQYF.

In nucleotides, the CDR3 is TGTGCCTGGGGGACAGGGGCCTTCTCTGGAAACACCATATATTTT. Amino acid sequence: CAWGTGAFSGNTIYF. V and J are TRBV30 and TRBJ1-3, with TRBD1 matching 10 bases. The CDR3 runs 15 residues. The germline gives CDR1 GTSNPN, CDR2 SVGIG (reference sequence). V lost 5 bases, J lost 0 bases, and 4 bases stayed unmatched.

The rearrangement joins TRBV27 to TRBJ1-5, with D unclear. The germline gives CDR1 MNHEY, CDR2 SMNVEV (reference sequence). This CDR3 is 14 amino acids long. V dropped 6 bases and J dropped 0 bases, with 9 bases sitting between them. CDR3 bases: TGTGCCAGCAGCCCCACTACTAGCAATCAGCCCCAGCATTTT. The encoded protein is CASSPTTSNQPQHF.

The genes are TRBV6-6 and TRBJ1-1; no definite D call. Germline values: CDR1 MNHNY, CDR2 SVGAGI (reference sequence). Trimming stripped 6 bases from V and 1 base from J, with 9 bases between. The CDR3 runs to 13 residues. The CDR3 sequence: CASRQTRNTEAFF. As DNA, the CDR3 is TGTGCCAGCAGGCAGACTAGGAACACTGAAGCTTTCTTT.